This T cell receptor beta chain was identified during a study of cytomegalovirus exposure and HLA in healthy donors. Researchers ran the PCR with 60 Vbeta and 13 Jbeta primers. Sequencing was performed with immunoSEQ multiplex PCR; in TCRdb, only in-frame clones are kept and a portion is missing. The table includes fewer than 250,000 clones, 82% detected once. The study's findings and limits: There was a cluster of highly shared sequence variants that was likely a sequencing artifact. A list of about 180 TCR beta chains associated with cytomegalovirus was given.

Notes on this clone: The antigen remains undetermined.

This receptor was taken from a middle-aged man in good health and CMV-seropositive. Sequenced sample: PBMCs.

CDR3 region: CATSRQTGNPSGNTIYF. Written as DNA, the CDR3 is TGTGCCACCAGCAGGCAGACAGGTAACCCCTCTGGAAACACCATATATTTT. This chain joins TRBV15 and TRBJ1-3; D possibly corresponds to TRBD1 (6 bases). With 3 bases removed from V and 0 bases from J, the gap between germline ends came to 15 bases. The CDR3 contains 17 residues. Looked up from germline, CDR1 is LNHNV and CDR2 is YYDKDF (reference sequence).